Here is one TCR beta chain with its context. This specimen comes from a study of follicular helper T cells after annual influenza vaccination. Measured with immunoSEQ multiplex PCR; TCRdb has only the in-frame clones, and not every one. The table lists more than 7,000 clones, about 83% of them singletons, with about 3% in the top ten. J gave up 9 bases and V 6 bases, and 10 bases lay outside the gene matches. Per germline, CDR1 MNHEY and CDR2 SVGAGI. CDR3 size: 14 residues. The sample's time point: 2013-2014 season, 7 days after vaccination. Excluded were substance abuse, HIV/AIDS, active cancer, immunomodulatory drugs and active illness.

This TCR was recovered from an adult who received the influenza vaccine. V gene TRBV6-5 combines with J gene TRBJ2-1, with 8 bases aligning to TRBD2. Material: CXCR5+ CD38- circulating T follicular helper cells from blood, obtained 7 days after influenza vaccination. Indicated subset: circulating Tfh, non-naive CD4+CXCR5+PD-1+ (ICOS+CD38+ or ICOS-CD38-). CDR3 protein: CASRPRREVSEQFF. DNA of the CDR3: TGTGCCAGCAGACCGCGGCGGGAGGTGAGTGAGCAGTTCTTC.